This T cell receptor beta chain was profiled in a study of HIV-infected children after antiretroviral therapy interruption. V lost 3 bases, J lost 9 bases, and 12 bases lay in between. Per germline, CDR1 DFQATT and CDR2 SNEGSKA (reference sequence). CDR3 length: 12 residues. Many counts were recorded for this clonotype. Unique molecular identifiers were included in an RNA-based 3' RACE TCR library. TCRdb re-called the 3' RACE reads through MiXCR, storing one row per CDR3 protein. The sample lists about 89,000 distinct CDR3 sequences; around 6.9% were seen once. The sample's treatment: PENTA 11 planned treatment interruption arm or continuous ART arm.

The specimen was CD45RA+ CD4+ T cells from PBMCs, pooled from several time points, collected from a donor given antiretroviral therapy, either interrupted or continuous. Documented subset: naive CD4+ CD45RA+ CD45RO- T cells. The rearrangement uses TRBV20-1 and TRBJ2-1, with a tentative D call TRBD2 (6 bases). The clonotype originates from a pool of human donors with HIV. The CDR3 sequence is CSASYLAIEQFF. CDR3 nucleotide sequence: TGCAGTGCTAGTTACCTAGCGATTGAGCAGTTCTTC.